This TCR beta chain was recovered during a study of a mutant IDH1 vaccine in newly diagnosed glioma. Study information: Sex among treated patients split roughly 60% male, about 40% female; mean age was approximately 40 years. It was radiotherapy, temozolomide, or both that patients received previously, with most receiving both. General observations from the study: Among all patients, vaccine-induced immune responses occurred in approximately 93%.

The time point is: week 35, safety follow-up. It was 300 ug of mutant IDH1 20-mer peptide that made up each vaccine dose, given with topical imiquimod. Sequencing used immunoSEQ multiplex PCR; TCRdb keeps in-frame clones, though not all of them. The profile shows roughly 38,000 clones, 85% to 90% of them singletons. This CDR3 is built from 15 residues. Germline CDR1 reads SGHRS; CDR2 reads YFSETQ. Trimming removed 4 bases from V and 4 bases from J, with 14 bases in between. A note on this clone: What it binds is unknown.

This specimen was PBMCs, taken from a glioma patient whose treatment included an IDH1 peptide vaccine. The chain joins TRBV5-1 to TRBJ1-4, with TRBD1 as a possible D gene (5 bases). This clonotype originated in a man in his forties with glioma. CDR3 region: CASSPTGIGNEKLFF. DNA for the CDR3: TGCGCCAGCAGCCCCACAGGAATCGGTAATGAAAAACTGTTTTTT.